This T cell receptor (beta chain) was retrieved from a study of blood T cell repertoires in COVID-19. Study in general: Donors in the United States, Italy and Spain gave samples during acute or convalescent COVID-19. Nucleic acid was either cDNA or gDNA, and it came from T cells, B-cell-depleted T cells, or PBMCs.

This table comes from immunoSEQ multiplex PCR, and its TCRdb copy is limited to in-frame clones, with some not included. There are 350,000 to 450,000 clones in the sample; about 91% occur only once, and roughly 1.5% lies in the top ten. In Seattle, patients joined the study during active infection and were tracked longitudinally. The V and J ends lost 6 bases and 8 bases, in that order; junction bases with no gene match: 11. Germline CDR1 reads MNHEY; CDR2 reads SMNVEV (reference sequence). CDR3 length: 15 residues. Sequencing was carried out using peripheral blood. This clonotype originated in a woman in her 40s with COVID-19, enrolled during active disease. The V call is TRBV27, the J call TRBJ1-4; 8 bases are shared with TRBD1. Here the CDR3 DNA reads TGTGCCAGCAGACCCGGACAGGGCGGGGTGGAAAAACTGTTTTTT. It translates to CASRPGQGGVEKLFF. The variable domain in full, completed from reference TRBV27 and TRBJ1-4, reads EAQVTQNPRYLITVTGKKLTVTCSQNMNHEYMSWYRQDPGLGLRQIYYSMNVEVTDKGDVPEGYKVSRKEKRNFPLILESPSPNQTSLYFCASRPGQGGVEKLFFGSGTQLSVL.